This T cell receptor beta chain was captured by sequencing in a study of blood T cell repertoires in COVID-19. Germline CDR1 MNHEY, CDR2 SVGEGT. The CDR3 sequence is 13 residues long. Between the trimmed V and J ends, which lost 0 bases and 14 bases, there was a span of 11 bases. The data were produced by immunoSEQ multiplex PCR, yet TCRdb's version contains in-frame clones alone and is incomplete. This sample has just over 75,000 clones, with around 83% found just once. The sequencing sample was made of peripheral blood. The TCR was taken from a man aged 50 to 60 with acute or convalescent COVID-19. This sequence joins TRBV6-2 or TRBV6-3 and TRBJ1-6; no clear D. CDR3 sequence reads: CASSYSAGPTLHF. Written as DNA, the CDR3 is TGTGCCAGCAGTTACTCGGCAGGCCCGACCCTCCACTTT.